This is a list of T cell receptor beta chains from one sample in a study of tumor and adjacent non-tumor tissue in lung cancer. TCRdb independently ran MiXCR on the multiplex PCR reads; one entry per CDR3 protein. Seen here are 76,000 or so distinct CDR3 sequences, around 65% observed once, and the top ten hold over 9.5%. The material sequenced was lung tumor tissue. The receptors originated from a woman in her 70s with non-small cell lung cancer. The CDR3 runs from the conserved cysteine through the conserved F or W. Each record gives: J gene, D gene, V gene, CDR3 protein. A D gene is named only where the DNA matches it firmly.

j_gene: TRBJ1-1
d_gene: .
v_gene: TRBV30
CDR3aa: CAWSVRVERANEAFF

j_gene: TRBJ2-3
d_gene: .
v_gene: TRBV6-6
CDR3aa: CAGSYPSASTYTQYF

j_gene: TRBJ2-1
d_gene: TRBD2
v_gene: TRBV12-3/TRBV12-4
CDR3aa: CASTQRPAFVRTSGRGKQFF

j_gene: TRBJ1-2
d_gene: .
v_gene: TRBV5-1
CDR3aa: CASSLEGTRQGGGYTF

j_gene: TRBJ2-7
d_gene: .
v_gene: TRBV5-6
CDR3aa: CASNDGGWVANEQYF

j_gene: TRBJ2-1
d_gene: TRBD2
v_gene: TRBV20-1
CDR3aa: CSAEVGRAVVNEQFF

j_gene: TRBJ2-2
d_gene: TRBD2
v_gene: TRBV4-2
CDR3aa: CASSHEYSGENTWELFF

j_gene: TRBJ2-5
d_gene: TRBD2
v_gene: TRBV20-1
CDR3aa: CSASTSGSLRGTQYF

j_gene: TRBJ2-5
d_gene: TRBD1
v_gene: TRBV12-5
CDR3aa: CASGSGTGVLDTQYF

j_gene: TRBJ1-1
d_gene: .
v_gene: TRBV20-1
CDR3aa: CSASRVPRGTEAFF

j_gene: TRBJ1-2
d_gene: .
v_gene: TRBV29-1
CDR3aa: CSAPSDSTYVYTF

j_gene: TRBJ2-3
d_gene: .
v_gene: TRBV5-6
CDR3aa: CAGSLLRQHRDTQYF

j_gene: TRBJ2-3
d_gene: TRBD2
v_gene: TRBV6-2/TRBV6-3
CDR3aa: CASRTAVTSGSLTDTQYF

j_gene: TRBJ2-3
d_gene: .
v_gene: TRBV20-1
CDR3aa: CSAQTDTDTQYF

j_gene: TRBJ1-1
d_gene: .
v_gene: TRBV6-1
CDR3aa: CASSERGRRTVDTEAFF

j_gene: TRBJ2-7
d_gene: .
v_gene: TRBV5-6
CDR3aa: CGSSLGDSVYEQYF

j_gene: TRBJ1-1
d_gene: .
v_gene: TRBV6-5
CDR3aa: CASREAGEATEAFF

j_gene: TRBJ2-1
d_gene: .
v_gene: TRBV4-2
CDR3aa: CTSIQDGTESNEQFF

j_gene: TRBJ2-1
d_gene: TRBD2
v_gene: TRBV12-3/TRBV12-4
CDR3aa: CVSATSGGRAGGEQFF

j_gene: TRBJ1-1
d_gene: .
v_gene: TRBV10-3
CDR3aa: CAISPNGGNTKALF

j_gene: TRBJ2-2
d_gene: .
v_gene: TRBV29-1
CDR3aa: CSVRTSVGTGELFF

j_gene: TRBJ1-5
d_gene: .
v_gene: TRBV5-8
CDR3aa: CASSLGRGVNRPQHF

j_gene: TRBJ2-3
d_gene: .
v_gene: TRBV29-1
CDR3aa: CSVGRGADMQYF

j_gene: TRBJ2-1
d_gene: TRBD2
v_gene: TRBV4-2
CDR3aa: CASSPEAGLASYNEQFF

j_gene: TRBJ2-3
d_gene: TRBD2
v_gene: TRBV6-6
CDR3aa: CASSYSGLAQGTDTQYF

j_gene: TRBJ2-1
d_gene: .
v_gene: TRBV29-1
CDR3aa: CNILGGGRAGSLPYNEQFF

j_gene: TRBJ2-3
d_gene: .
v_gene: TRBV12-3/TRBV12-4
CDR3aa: CASWIWADMQYF

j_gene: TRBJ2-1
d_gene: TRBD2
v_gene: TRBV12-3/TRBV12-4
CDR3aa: CASSLGLGVYNEQFF

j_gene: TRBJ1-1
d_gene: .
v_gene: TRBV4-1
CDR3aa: CASSQAIGGVMNTEAFF

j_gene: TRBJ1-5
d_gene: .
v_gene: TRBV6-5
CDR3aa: CASSYKANQPQHF

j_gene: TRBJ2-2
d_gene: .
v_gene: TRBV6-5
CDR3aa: CASTPSLGTEELLF

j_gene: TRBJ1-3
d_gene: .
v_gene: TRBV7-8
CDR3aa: CASSSRVAGNTIYF

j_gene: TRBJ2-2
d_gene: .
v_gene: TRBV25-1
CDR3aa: CASSEFWGEAGELFF

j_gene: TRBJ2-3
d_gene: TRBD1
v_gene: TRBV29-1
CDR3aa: CSVEDTGTGPPDTQCF

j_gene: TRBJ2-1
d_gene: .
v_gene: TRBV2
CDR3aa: CASSDWDFNEQFF

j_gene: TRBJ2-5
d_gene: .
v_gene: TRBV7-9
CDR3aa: CASSFPGSTYQETQYF

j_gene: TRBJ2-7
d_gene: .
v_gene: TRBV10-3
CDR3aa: CAISEEDEQYF

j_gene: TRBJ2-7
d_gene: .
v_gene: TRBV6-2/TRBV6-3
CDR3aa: CASRHTNSYGQYF

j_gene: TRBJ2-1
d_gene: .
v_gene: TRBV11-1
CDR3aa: CVSSTTQEAEQSF

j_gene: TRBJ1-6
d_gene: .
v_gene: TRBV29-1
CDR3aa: CSVATGQNSPLHF